The rows below give T cell receptor beta chains drawn from one sample of a study of cytomegalovirus exposure and HLA in healthy donors. Sequencing used immunoSEQ multiplex PCR; TCRdb keeps in-frame clones, though not all of them. There are roughly 150,000 clones in the sample; 75% occur only once, and over 6% lies in the top ten. Specimen: PBMCs. Source of these receptors: a man younger than 45 in good health and CMV-seronegative. The CDR3 runs from the conserved cysteine through the conserved F or W. The D gene is left open where the match is weak. Part of the rows lack a size; the others show once, few, many or a class for expanded clones.

v_gene	d_gene	j_gene	abundance	CDR3nt	CDR3aa
TRBV30	TRBD1	TRBJ1-2	-	TGTGCCTGGCACAGAGGACAGGGGAACACCTTC	CAWHRGQGNTF
TRBV7-8	TRBD1	TRBJ1-5	-	TGTGCCAGCAGCCTGACAGGGGGCAAGCAGCCCCAGCATTTT	CASSLTGGKQPQHF
TRBV30	-	TRBJ2-7	-	TGTGCCTGGAGTGGTGGGCAGGGGCGCGAGCAGTACTTC	CAWSGGQGREQYF
TRBV5-1	TRBD2	TRBJ2-3	-	TGCGCCAGCAGCTTCTCCCCTACTAGCGGGGGCCCTTGGAGCACAGATACGCAGTATTTT	CASSFSPTSGGPWSTDTQYF
TRBV5-1	-	TRBJ1-2	-	TGCGCCAGCAGCTCACGCGCGGCGGAGGATGGCTACACCTTC	CASSSRAAEDGYTF
TRBV5-4	TRBD1	TRBJ2-7	-	TGTGCCAGCAGCTACGGACAGGGGAGAGAGCAGTACTTC	CASSYGQGREQYF
TRBV10-1	-	TRBJ1-4	few	TGCGCCAGCGGACACCTGTTTTTT	CASGHLFF
TRBV5-1	-	TRBJ2-7	few	TGCGCCAGCAGCTTGTCCCCGGGTCCGTCGTTCGACGAGCAGTACTTC	CASSLSPGPSFDEQYF
TRBV30	TRBD1	TRBJ1-1	-	TGTGCCTGGAGTGTGAACAGGGGGAACACTGAAGCTTTCTTT	CAWSVNRGNTEAFF
TRBV2	-	TRBJ2-1	-	TGTGCCAGCAAGCCGACTTCCTCCTACAATGAGCAGTTCTTC	CASKPTSSYNEQFF
TRBV4-1	-	TRBJ2-6	-	TGCGCCAGCAGCTCTGATGATGGGAGGAGAGGGGCCAACGTCCTGACTTTC	CASSSDDGRRGANVLTF
TRBV18	TRBD1	TRBJ1-6	once	TGTGCCAGCTCACCCGACAGGGGAGACTCACCCCTCCACTTT	CASSPDRGDSPLHF
TRBV5-1	-	TRBJ2-5	-	TGCGCCAGCAGCTTGGGAAGTAGCGGCCAAGAGACCCAGTACTTC	CASSLGSSGQETQYF
TRBV6-5	TRBD1	TRBJ2-7	-	TGTGCCAGCAGTTACATAGCCCGGACAGGGACCGAGCAGTACTTC	CASSYIARTGTEQYF
TRBV30	-	TRBJ2-6	-	TGTGCCTGGGACAGTTCTGGGGCCAACGGCCTGACTTTC	CAWDSSGANGLTF
TRBV5-1	TRBD1	TRBJ2-7	-	TGCGCCAGCAGCTCCCGGACCGGGACAGTCTACGAGCAGTACTTC	CASSSRTGTVYEQYF
TRBV5-8	TRBD1	TRBJ2-6	-	TGTGCCAGCAGCCACCGGGACAGCGCTTTCTCTGGGGCCAACGTCCTGACTTTC	CASSHRDSAFSGANVLTF
TRBV28	-	TRBJ2-6	-	TGTGCCAGCAGTTTACAGGGTTCTGGGGCCAACGTCCTGACTTTC	CASSLQGSGANVLTF
TRBV18	TRBD1	TRBJ2-7	-	TGTGCCAGCTCACCACCCGGGACAGGGTCCTACGAGCAGTACTTC	CASSPPGTGSYEQYF
TRBV30	-	TRBJ2-2	once	TGTGCCTGGAGTGCGGGAACCGGGGAGCTGTTTTTT	CAWSAGTGELFF
TRBV11-2	-	TRBJ2-7	-	TGTGCCAGCAGCTCGAGTCAGGGGCCCTCCTACGAGCAGTACTTC	CASSSSQGPSYEQYF
TRBV27	-	TRBJ2-1	-	TGTGCCAGCAGCCCCCTGACTGGAAGCTCCTACAATGAGCAGTTCTTC	CASSPLTGSSYNEQFF
TRBV28	TRBD1	TRBJ1-5	once	TGTGCCAGCAGTGGGGACAGGGAGATACCCCAGCATTTT	CASSGDREIPQHF
TRBV4-2	-	TRBJ1-5	-	TGTGCCAGCAGCCAAGATATAGCGAGGGCGAATCAGCCCCAGCATTTT	CASSQDIARANQPQHF
TRBV10-3	-	TRBJ2-7	-	TGTGCCATCAGTGAAGGAGGTTTTTCCTACGAGCAGTACTTC	CAISEGGFSYEQYF
TRBV27	-	TRBJ1-5	few	TGTGCCAGCAGCTTATCGAGTATCTTACTCCCCAACCAGCCCCAGCATTTT	CASSLSSILLPNQPQHF
TRBV6-1	TRBD1	TRBJ1-1	-	TGTGCCAGCAGTGAAGGTGGACAGGGGAACACTGAAGCTTTCTTT	CASSEGGQGNTEAFF
TRBV29-1	TRBD1	TRBJ2-7	few	TGCAGCGTTTTGGACAGGGGGTTGTACGAGCAGTACTTC	CSVLDRGLYEQYF
TRBV5-1	-	TRBJ1-4	-	TGCGCCAGCAGCTTGGCCGAGGCGGGTGAAAAACTGTTTTTT	CASSLAEAGEKLFF
TRBV11-2	-	TRBJ2-3	-	TGTGCCAGCAGCTTAGATAGACAGACAGATACGCAGTATTTT	CASSLDRQTDTQYF